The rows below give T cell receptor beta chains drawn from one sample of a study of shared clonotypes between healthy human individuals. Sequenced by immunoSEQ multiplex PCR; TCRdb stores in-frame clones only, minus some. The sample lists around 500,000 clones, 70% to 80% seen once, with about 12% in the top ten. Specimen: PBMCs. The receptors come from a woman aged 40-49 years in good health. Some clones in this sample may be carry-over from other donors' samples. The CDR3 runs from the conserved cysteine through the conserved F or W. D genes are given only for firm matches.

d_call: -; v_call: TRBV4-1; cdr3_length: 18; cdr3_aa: CASSQLLLSGTSTDTQYF
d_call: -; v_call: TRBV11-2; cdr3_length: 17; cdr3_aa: CASSLVPSLKSYNEQFF
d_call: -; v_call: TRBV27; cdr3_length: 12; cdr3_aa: CASRTEVWEQYF
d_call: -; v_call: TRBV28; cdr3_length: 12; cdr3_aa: CASRFGGRTQYF
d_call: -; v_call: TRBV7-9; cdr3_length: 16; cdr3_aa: CASSFTGTKSGNTIYF
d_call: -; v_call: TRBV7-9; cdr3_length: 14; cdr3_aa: CASSLGAEKYEQYF
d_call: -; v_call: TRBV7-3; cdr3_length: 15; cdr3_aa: CASSYTGSSYNEQFF
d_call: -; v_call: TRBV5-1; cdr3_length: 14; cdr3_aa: CASSLEGPPDTQYF
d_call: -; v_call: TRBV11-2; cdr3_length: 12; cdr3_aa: CASTTDVGTQYF
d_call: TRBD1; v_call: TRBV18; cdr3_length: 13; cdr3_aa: CASSGQGNTEAFF
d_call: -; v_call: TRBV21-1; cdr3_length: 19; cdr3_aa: CASSNLNLGLAGAEDIQYF
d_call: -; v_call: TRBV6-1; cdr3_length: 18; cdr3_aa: CASSEGRSTGGSSYEQYF
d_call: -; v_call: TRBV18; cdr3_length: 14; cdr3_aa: CASSPGLGGTEAFF
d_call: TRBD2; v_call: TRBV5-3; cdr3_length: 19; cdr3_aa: CARSLAGLAAVTGTGELFF
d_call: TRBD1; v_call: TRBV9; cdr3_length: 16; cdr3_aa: CASSSRTGVIGGELFF
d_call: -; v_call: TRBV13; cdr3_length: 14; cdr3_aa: CASSPRDFSYEQYF
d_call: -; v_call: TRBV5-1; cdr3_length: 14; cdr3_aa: CASSLSSFYNEQFF
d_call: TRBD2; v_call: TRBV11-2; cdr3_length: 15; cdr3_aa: CASSLLLAGGNEQYF
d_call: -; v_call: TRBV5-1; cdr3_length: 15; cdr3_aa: CASSLSVDPNEKLFF
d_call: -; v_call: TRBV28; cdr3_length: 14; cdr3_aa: CASSLPQPHQPQHF